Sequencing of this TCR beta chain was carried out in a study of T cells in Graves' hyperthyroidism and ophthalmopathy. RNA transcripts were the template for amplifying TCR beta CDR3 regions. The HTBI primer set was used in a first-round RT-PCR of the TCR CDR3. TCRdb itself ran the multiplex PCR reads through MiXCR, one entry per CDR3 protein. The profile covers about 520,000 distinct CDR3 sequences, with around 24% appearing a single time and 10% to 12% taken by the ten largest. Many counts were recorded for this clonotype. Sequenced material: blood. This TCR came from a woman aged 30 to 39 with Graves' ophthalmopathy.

The CDR3 sequence: CASSVSAGDYEQYF. The CDR3 DNA reads as TGTGCCAGTAGTGTATCGGCCGGGGACTACGAGCAGTACTTC. The V and J genes are TRBV19 and TRBJ2-7, with D maybe TRBD2 (5 bases). This CDR3 comprises 14 residues. CDR1 and CDR2 from the germline V gene are LNHDA and SQIVND (reference sequence). V was clipped by 5 bases and J by 3 bases, with 14 bases between them.